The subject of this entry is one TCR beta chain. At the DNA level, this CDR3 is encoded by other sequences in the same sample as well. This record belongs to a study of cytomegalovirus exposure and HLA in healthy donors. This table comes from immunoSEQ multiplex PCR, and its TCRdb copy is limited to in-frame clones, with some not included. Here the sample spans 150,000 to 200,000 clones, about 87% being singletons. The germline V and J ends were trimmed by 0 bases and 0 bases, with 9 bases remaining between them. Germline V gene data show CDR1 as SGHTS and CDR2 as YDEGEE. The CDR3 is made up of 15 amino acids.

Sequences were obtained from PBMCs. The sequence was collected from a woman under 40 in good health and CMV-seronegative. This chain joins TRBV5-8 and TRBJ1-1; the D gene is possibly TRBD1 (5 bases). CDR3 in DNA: TGTGCCAGCAGCTTGGTCGGGGGGATGAACACTGAAGCTTTCTTT. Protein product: CASSLVGGMNTEAFF. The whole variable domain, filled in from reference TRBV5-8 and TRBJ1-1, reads EAGVTQSPTHLIKTRGQQATLRCSPISGHTSVYWYQQALGLGLQFLLWYDEGEERNRGNFPPRFSGRQFPNYSSELNVNALELEDSALYLCASSLVGGMNTEAFFGQGTRLTVV.